The present entry profiles one T cell receptor beta chain with its context. Its antigen remains unidentified. Clones were read by immunoSEQ multiplex PCR, and TCRdb kept only the in-frame ones, dropping some. The table shows 65,000 to 70,000 clones, with about nine tenths occurring only once. This specimen comes from a study of OX40 agonist ivuxolimab in advanced cancers. As for the study in general: The dose of intravenous ivuxolimab that patients received every 2 weeks ranged from 0.01 to 10 mg/kg.

The length of the CDR3 is 12 residues. The ends were cut back, 8 bases at V and 6 bases at J, with 13 bases in the middle. Looked up from germline, CDR1 is SNHLY and CDR2 is FYNNEI. The sampling schedule covered blood at baseline, cycle 4 day 1, and cycle 7 day 1. Points from the study as a whole: In general, CD8+ T cells held more expanded clones than CD4+ did, on average.

The sequence derives from an adult with an advanced solid tumor such as melanoma, head and neck, liver or kidney cancer. The material was CD4+ or CD8+ T cells sorted from blood, obtained in a trial of the OX40 agonist ivuxolimab. The chain joins TRBV2 to TRBJ1-1; D may be TRBD1 (5 bases). CDR3 residues: CASSEVGAEAFF. In DNA form, the CDR3 reads TGTGCCAGCTCCGAGGTGGGGGCTGAAGCTTTCTTT. The full variable domain, in which reference TRBV2 and TRBJ1-1 provide the parts outside the CDR3, is EPEVTQTPSHQVTQMGQEVILRCVPISNHLYFYWYRQILGQKVEFLVSFYNNEISEKSEIFDDQFSVERPDGSNFTLKIRSTKLEDSAMYFCASSEVGAEAFFGQGTRLTVV.